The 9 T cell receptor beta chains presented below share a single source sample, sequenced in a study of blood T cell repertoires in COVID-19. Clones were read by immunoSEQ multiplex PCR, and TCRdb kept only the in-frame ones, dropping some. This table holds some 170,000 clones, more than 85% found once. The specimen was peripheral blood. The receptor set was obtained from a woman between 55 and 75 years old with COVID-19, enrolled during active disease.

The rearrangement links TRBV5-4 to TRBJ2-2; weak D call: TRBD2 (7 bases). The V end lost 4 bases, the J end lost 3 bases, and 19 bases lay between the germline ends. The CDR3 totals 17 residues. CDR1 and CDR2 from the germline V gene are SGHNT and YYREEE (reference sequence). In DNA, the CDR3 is TGTGCCAGCAGCCCGGGGGGCGAGCGGGGACACACCGGGGAGCTGTTTTTT. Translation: CASSPGGERGHTGELFF.

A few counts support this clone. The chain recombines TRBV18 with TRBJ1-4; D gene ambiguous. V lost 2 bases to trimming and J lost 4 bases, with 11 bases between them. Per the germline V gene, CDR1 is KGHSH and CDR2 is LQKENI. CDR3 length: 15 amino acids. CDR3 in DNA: TGTGCCAGCTCACCAGGTCTACAGAGTAATGAAAAACTGTTTTTT. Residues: CASSPGLQSNEKLFF.

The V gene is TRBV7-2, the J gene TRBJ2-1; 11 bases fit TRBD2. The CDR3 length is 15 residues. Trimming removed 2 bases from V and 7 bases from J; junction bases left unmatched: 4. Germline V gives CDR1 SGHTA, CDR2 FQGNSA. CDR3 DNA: TGTGCCAGCAGCTTACTAGCGGGGGGAGGGAATGAGCAGTTCTTC. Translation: CASSLLAGGGNEQFF.

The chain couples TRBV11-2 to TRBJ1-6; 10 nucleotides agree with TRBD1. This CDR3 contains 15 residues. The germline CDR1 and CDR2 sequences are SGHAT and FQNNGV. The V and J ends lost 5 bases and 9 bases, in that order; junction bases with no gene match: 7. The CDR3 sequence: CASSPRTGGGSPLHF. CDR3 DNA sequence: TGTGCCAGCAGCCCCCGGACAGGGGGAGGTTCACCCCTCCACTTT.

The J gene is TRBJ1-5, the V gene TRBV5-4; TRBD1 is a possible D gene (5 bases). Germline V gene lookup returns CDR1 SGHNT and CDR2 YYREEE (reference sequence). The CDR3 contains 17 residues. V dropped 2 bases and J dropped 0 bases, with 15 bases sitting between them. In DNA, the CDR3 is TGTGCCAGCAGCTTCATGCTTGACAGTAATAGCAATCAGCCCCAGCATTTT. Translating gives CASSFMLDSNSNQPQHF.

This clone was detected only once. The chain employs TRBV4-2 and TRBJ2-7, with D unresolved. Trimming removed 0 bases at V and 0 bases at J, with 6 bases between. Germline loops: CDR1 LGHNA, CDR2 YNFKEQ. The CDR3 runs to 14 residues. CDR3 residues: CASSQDYTSYEQYF. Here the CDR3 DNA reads TGTGCCAGCAGCCAAGATTACACCTCCTACGAGCAGTACTTC.

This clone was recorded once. The CDR3 DNA follows: TGTGCCAGCAGCTCCCCCGGGCAGGGTAATGAAAAACTGTTTTTT. Amino acids: CASSSPGQGNEKLFF. The rearrangement links TRBV5-4 to TRBJ1-4, with a tentative D call TRBD1 (5 bases). Germline-derived CDR1 and CDR2 are SGHNT and YYREEE (reference sequence). Trimming pared 3 bases from V and 4 bases from J, leaving 13 bases between. The CDR3 contains 15 residues.

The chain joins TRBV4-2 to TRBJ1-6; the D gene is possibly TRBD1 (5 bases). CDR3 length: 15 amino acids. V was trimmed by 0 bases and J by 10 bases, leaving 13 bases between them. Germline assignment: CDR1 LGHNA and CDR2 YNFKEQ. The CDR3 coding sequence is TGTGCCAGCAGCCAAGAATGGGGGGGTAACTCACCCCTCCACTTT. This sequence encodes CASSQEWGGNSPLHF.

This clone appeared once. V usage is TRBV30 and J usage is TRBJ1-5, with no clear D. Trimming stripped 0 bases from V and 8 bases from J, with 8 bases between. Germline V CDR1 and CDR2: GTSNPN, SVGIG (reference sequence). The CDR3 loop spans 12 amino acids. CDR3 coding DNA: TGTGCCTGGAGTGTAGCTGCCGAGCCCCAGCATTTT. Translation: CAWSVAAEPQHF.